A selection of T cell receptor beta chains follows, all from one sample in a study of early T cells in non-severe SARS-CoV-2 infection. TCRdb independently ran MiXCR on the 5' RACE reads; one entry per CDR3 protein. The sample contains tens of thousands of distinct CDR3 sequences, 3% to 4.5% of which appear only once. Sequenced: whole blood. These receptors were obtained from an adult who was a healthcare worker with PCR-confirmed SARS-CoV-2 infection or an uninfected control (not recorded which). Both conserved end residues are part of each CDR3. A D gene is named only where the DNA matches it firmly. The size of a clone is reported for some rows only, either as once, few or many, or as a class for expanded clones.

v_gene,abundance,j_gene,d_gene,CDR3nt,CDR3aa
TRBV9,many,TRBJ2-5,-,TGTGCCAGCACCAAATCCGGAGAAGAGACCCAGTACTTC,CASTKSGEETQYF
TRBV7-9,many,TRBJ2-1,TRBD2,TGTGCCAGCAGCTTACGGGGGGGCAATGAGCAGTTCTTC,CASSLRGGNEQFF
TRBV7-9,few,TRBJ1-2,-,TGTGCCAGCAGCTTAGGCGGGGCTCAGGACTATGGCTACACCTTC,CASSLGGAQDYGYTF
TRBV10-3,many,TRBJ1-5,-,TGTGCCATCAAGCCCCAAGGGGGGGATCAGCCCCAGCATTTT,CAIKPQGGDQPQHF
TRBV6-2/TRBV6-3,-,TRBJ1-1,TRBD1,TGTGCCACAACGGGACAGATAACTACTGAAGCTTTCTTT,CATTGQITTEAFF
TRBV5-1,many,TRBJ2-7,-,TGCGCCAGCAGCCCACGGACCCAGGACTACGAGCAGTACTTC,CASSPRTQDYEQYF
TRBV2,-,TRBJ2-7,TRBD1,TGTGCCAGCAACCCTGTGGGACAGAAGACCTACGAGCAGTACTTC,CASNPVGQKTYEQYF
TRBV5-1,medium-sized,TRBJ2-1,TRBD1,TGCGCCAGCAGCTTGGAGCAGGGGGTTAGGGAGCAGTTCTTC,CASSLEQGVREQFF
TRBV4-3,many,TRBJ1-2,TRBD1,TGCGCCAGCAGCCCCGGACAGGGCGACTATGGCTACACCTTC,CASSPGQGDYGYTF
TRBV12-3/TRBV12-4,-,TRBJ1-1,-,TGTGCCAGCAGTTTCCAGAAGAACACTGAAGCTTTCTTT,CASSFQKNTEAFF
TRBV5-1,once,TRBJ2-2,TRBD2,TGCGCCAGCAGCTTGCAAGCGGGAGGTACCGGGGAGCTGTTTTTT,CASSLQAGGTGELFF
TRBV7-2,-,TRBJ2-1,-,TGTGCCAGCAGCCCTTCAAGGCACAATGAGCAGTTCTTC,CASSPSRHNEQFF
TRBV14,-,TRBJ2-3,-,TGTGCCAGCAGGGCAGCTGGGCTCCGGACAGATACGCAGTATTTT,CASRAAGLRTDTQYF
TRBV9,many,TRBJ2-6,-,TGTGCCAGCAGCGTAGCTGGGGCCAACGTCCTGACTTTC,CASSVAGANVLTF
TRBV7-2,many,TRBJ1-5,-,TGTGCCAGCAGCCCGAGCGGGGTGACGGGCCAGCCCCAGCATTTT,CASSPSGVTGQPQHF
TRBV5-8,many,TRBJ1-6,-,TGTGCCAGCAGCTTGGTTGTCGACTCACCCCTCCACTTT,CASSLVVDSPLHF
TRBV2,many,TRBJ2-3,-,TGTGCCAGCAGTGGAGGACAAACCCGCACAGATACGCAGTATTTT,CASSGGQTRTDTQYF
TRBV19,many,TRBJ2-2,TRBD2,TGTGCCAGTAGTATTGGGCGGGAGGATACCGGGGAGCTGTTTTTT,CASSIGREDTGELFF
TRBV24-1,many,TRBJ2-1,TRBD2,TGTGCCACCAGTGACCCAGCTAGCGGGAGGGCCGGTGAGCAGTTCTTC,CATSDPASGRAGEQFF
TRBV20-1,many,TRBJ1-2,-,TGCAGTGCCGTCACGCCGACAGGACTTAACTATGGCTACACCTTC,CSAVTPTGLNYGYTF
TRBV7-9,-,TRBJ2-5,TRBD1,TGTGCCAGCAGCACAGCCGGACAGGCAGAGACCCAGTACTTC,CASSTAGQAETQYF
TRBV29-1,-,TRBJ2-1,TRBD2,TGCAGCGTTGTTGGGGGGCTAGCGGGCCGGAGTGATGAGCAGTTCTTC,CSVVGGLAGRSDEQFF
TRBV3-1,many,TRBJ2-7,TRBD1,TGTGCCAGCAGCCACCTCACAGGGGGCATAAACGAGCAGTACTTC,CASSHLTGGINEQYF
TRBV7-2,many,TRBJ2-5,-,TGTGCCAGCAGCTTAGACTATGGGCGAGAGACCCAGTACTTC,CASSLDYGRETQYF
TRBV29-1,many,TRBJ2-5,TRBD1,TGCAGCGTCGCCTCCGGGACAGGGGGAGAGACCCAGTACTTC,CSVASGTGGETQYF